This T cell receptor (beta chain) was observed in a study of cytomegalovirus exposure and HLA in healthy donors. Notes on the study in general: Presence/absence analyses treated sequencing depth as roughly uniform across donors. It was likely that a cluster of highly shared sequence variants was a sequencing artifact.

13 Jbeta primers and 60 Vbeta primers were used for the PCR. Only in-frame clones appear in the TCRdb table, and some are missing; sequencing was by immunoSEQ multiplex PCR. The sample holds more than 150,000 clones, around 82% seen once. Details on this clone: What it binds is not known.

The germline CDR1 and CDR2 sequences are SQVTM and ANQGSEA. The CDR3 sequence is 14 residues long. V shed 4 bases and J 7 bases; nucleotides not matched to a gene: 8. The TCR was taken from a woman aged 50 to 65 in good health and CMV-seropositive. Sequencing used PBMCs. The chain links TRBV29-1 to TRBJ2-1; 9 bases map to TRBD2. CDR3 loop: CSVVRGGAGNEQFF. Here the CDR3 DNA reads TGCAGCGTTGTTCGCGGGGGGGCGGGGAATGAGCAGTTCTTC.